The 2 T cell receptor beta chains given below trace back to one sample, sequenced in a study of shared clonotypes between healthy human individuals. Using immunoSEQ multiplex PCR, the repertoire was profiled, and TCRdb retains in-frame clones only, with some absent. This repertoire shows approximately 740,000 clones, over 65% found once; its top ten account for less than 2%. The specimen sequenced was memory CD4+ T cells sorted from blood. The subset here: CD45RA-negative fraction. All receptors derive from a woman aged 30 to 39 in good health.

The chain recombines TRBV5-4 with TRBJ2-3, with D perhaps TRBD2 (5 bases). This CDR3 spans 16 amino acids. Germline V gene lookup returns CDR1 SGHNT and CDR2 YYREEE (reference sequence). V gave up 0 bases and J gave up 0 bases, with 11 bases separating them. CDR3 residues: CASSLVVGMSTDTQYF. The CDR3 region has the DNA TGTGCCAGCAGCTTGGTCGTCGGGATGAGCACAGATACGCAGTATTTT.

The chain's CDR3 is CASSSDREPGNTIYF. CDR3 DNA sequence: TGCGCCAGCAGCTCAGACAGGGAGCCCGGAAACACCATATATTTT. The chain joins TRBV5-1 to TRBJ1-3; 7 bases agree with TRBD1. CDR3 size: 15 residues. V was pared by 3 bases and J by 4 bases, with 7 bases of the junction left unmatched. Germline assignment: CDR1 SGHRS and CDR2 YFSETQ.